This entry lists 24 T cell receptor beta chains sequenced from one sample in a study of blood T cell repertoires in COVID-19. The assay was immunoSEQ multiplex PCR, and TCRdb's table has in-frame clones only and misses some. This repertoire shows tens of thousands of clones, 88% found once; its top ten account for less than 5.5%. Source material: peripheral blood. These receptors all stem from a human donor in a cohort sampled during active COVID-19.

As DNA, the CDR3 is TGCGCCAGCAGCTTAAGGGACAGGGGGCGGGATGGGGCCAACGTCCTGACTTTC. This sequence encodes CASSLRDRGRDGANVLTF. The chain recombines TRBV5-1 with TRBJ2-6; 12 positions agree with TRBD1. Germline loops: CDR1 SGHRS, CDR2 YFSETQ. Trimming cost V 2 bases and J 3 bases; bases outside gene matches: 6. The CDR3 is made up of 18 amino acids.

For the CDR3, the DNA is TGTGCCAGCAAGTTCCGGGCGGGGGGGAACACTGAAGCTTTCTTT. Residues: CASKFRAGGNTEAFF. This rearrangement joins TRBV2 to TRBJ1-1, with a possible D match to TRBD1 (5 bases). This CDR3 has 15 amino acids. Looked up from germline, CDR1 is SNHLY and CDR2 is FYNNEI. V was clipped by 7 bases and J by 1 base, with 16 bases between them.

The chain is built from TRBV2 and TRBJ1-1; D remains ambiguous. CDR3 length: 13 residues. CDR1 SNHLY and CDR2 FYNNEI come from the germline V gene. V was clipped by 0 bases and J by 4 bases, with 6 bases between them. This chain's CDR3 is CASSEARRTEAFF. The CDR3 bases are TGTGCCAGCAGTGAAGCGCGGCGCACTGAAGCTTTCTTT.

This clone was seen a single time. The rearrangement joins TRBV5-6 to TRBJ2-1, with 8 bases matching TRBD2. CDR3 size: 14 residues. The trim removed 0 bases at V and 4 bases at J, leaving 0 bases unmatched. The V gene's germline CDR1 is SGHDT and CDR2 YYEEEE. This CDR3 reads CASSLASGYNEQFF. The CDR3 nucleotides are TGTGCCAGCAGCTTGGCTAGCGGGTACAATGAGCAGTTCTTC.

This rearrangement joins TRBV3-1 (or the pseudogene TRBV3-2) to TRBJ1-2; 8 positions agree with TRBD1. This CDR3 contains 15 residues. Germline loops: CDR1 LGHDT, CDR2 YNNKEL (reference sequence). V trimming: 4 bases; J trimming: 0 bases; junction bases outside the gene matches: 4. The CDR3 DNA reads as TGTGCCAGCAGCCCGTGGGACAGGCCTAACTATGGCTACACCTTC. It translates to CASSPWDRPNYGYTF.

This rearrangement joins TRBV7-8 to TRBJ2-5, with TRBD1 identical over 7 bases. The CDR3 is made up of 14 amino acids. V was pared by 5 bases and J by 5 bases, with 8 bases of the junction left unmatched. Germline V gene sequence: CDR1 SGHVS, CDR2 FQNEAQ. The CDR3 DNA is TGTGCCAGCAGCCGACAGGGTCTAGGCGAGACCCAGTACTTC. Its protein is CASSRQGLGETQYF.

Here the CDR3 reads CASSSPPGRVAKNIQYF. For the CDR3, the DNA is TGTGCCAGCAGCTCCCCACCGGGGAGGGTAGCCAAAAACATTCAGTACTTC. The chain has TRBV11-2 and TRBJ2-4; 7 positions match TRBD2. Germline CDR1 reads SGHAT; CDR2 reads FQNNGV. CDR3 length equals 17 residues. V shed 4 bases, J shed 0 bases, and the junction held 9 bases outside the gene matches.

This rearrangement joins TRBV4-2 to TRBJ1-4, with D maybe TRBD1 (6 bases). The germline CDR1 and CDR2 sequences are LGHNA and YNFKEQ. Trimming shortened V by 0 bases and J by 14 bases, and 13 bases separated the two germline ends. The CDR3 runs 13 residues. The CDR3, as DNA: TGTGCCAGCAGCCAAGATAAGACAGGCCGCCTGTTTTTT. Translating it yields CASSQDKTGRLFF.

V and J are TRBV27 and TRBJ2-3; 7 bases agree with TRBD1. V shed 5 bases and J 2 bases; nucleotides not matched to a gene: 7. The CDR3 is 15 amino acids. Germline V gene data show CDR1 as MNHEY and CDR2 as SMNVEV (reference sequence). CDR3 residues: CASSLRQGTTDTQYF. In nucleotides, the CDR3 is TGTGCCAGCAGTCTCCGACAGGGAACCACAGATACGCAGTATTTT.

CDR3 protein: CASSLAGGRSTGELFF. CDR3 sequence (DNA): TGCGCCAGCAGCTTAGCGGGGGGCCGATCCACCGGGGAGCTGTTTTTT. The chain uses TRBV5-1 and TRBJ2-2; the match to TRBD2 covers 9 bases. The CDR3 has 16 residues. The junction had 6 bases not matched to a gene; V was cut back by 2 bases and J by 4 bases. Germline V gene sequence: CDR1 SGHRS, CDR2 YFSETQ.

The chain recombines TRBV7-2 with TRBJ1-2; maybe TRBD1 (5 bases). Germline V CDR1 and CDR2: SGHTA, FQGNSA. The CDR3 totals 15 residues. The germline V and J ends were trimmed by 5 bases and 8 bases, with 21 bases remaining between them. In DNA form, the CDR3 reads TGTGCCAGCAGCCCGAATATGATCCCAGGGAGGGGCTACACCTTC. Amino acid sequence: CASSPNMIPGRGYTF.

This clone was counted a few times. The gene calls are TRBV27 and TRBJ2-7; the D gene is possibly TRBD2 (6 bases). The CDR3 runs to 15 residues. Germline V gives CDR1 MNHEY, CDR2 SMNVEV (reference sequence). Trimming removed 5 bases from V and 3 bases from J, with 17 bases in between. The CDR3 sequence: CASSPASGSYYEQYF. CDR3 sequence (DNA): TGTGCCAGCAGTCCGGCGAGCGGGTCTTACTACGAGCAGTACTTC.

The rearrangement joins TRBV28 to TRBJ1-5, with 10 bases fitting TRBD1. The V segment lost 7 bases and the J segment 6 bases; nucleotides outside the gene matches: 6. Germline-derived CDR1 and CDR2 are MDHEN and SYDVKM. The length of the CDR3 is 14 residues. The CDR3 protein is CASTPGQGGQPQHF. The CDR3 region has the DNA TGTGCCAGCACCCCAGGACAGGGGGGTCAGCCCCAGCATTTT.

This rearrangement joins TRBV3-1 (or the pseudogene TRBV3-2) to TRBJ2-7; D is ambiguous. This CDR3 is built from 12 residues. V gave up 4 bases and J gave up 4 bases, with 8 bases separating them. Germline CDR1 is LGHDT and CDR2 is YNNKEL (reference sequence). For the CDR3, the DNA is TGTGCCAGCAGCCCTCCCGGGTACGAGCAGTACTTC. Its protein product is CASSPPGYEQYF.

The chain uses TRBV10-2 and TRBJ2-7; D is possibly TRBD2 (7 bases). CDR1 WSHSY and CDR2 SAAADI come from the germline V gene. The CDR3 extends over 15 amino acids. Trimming removed 4 bases at V and 3 bases at J, with 16 bases between. CDR3 bases: TGCGCCAGCAGTGCGGGGGCGGGAGCTAACTACGAGCAGTACTTC. This encodes CASSAGAGANYEQYF.

This chain's CDR3 is CASSLRTSLNEQFF. CDR3 bases: TGTGCCAGCAGCTTACGGACTAGCCTCAATGAGCAGTTCTTC. This chain links TRBV13 with TRBJ2-1; 8 bases are a match to TRBD2. The trim removed 2 bases at V and 6 bases at J, leaving 3 bases unmatched. The CDR3 loop spans 14 amino acids. CDR1 is PRHDT and CDR2 is FYEKMQ in the germline V gene (reference sequence).

The J gene is TRBJ2-2, the V gene TRBV3-1 (or the pseudogene TRBV3-2); 10 bases are a match to TRBD1. Germline CDR1 LGHDT, CDR2 YNNKEL (reference sequence). The length of the CDR3 is 16 residues. V was pared by 3 bases and J by 4 bases, with 5 bases of the junction left unmatched. The CDR3 coding sequence is TGTGCCAGCAGCCAGCATAGGACAGGGGGCACCGGGGAGCTGTTTTTT. Amino acid sequence: CASSQHRTGGTGELFF.

This clone was found once. The chain combines TRBV7-2 with TRBJ2-3; TRBD2 might be the D (5 bases). Germline lookup yields CDR1 SGHTA and CDR2 FQGNSA. Trimming took off 2 bases at V and 4 bases at J, with 7 bases between the two ends. The CDR3 runs to 13 residues. CDR3 bases: TGTGCCAGCAGCTTAAGAGCGGCAGATACGCAGTATTTT. Amino acids: CASSLRAADTQYF.

The rearrangement joins TRBV4-2 to TRBJ2-7, with 10 bases lining up with TRBD2. Germline CDR1 is LGHNA and CDR2 is YNFKEQ. Trimming took 0 bases from V and 4 from J; bases not matched to a gene: 6. The CDR3 sequence is 16 residues long. CDR3 region: CASSQDSTSGAYEQYF. In nucleotides, the CDR3 is TGTGCCAGCAGCCAAGATAGCACTAGCGGGGCATACGAGCAGTACTTC.

The chain recombines TRBV10-3 with TRBJ2-3; tentative D call: TRBD2 (5 bases). This CDR3 is 14 amino acids long. V was cut by 6 bases and J by 4 bases, with 14 bases left in between. Germline V gives CDR1 ENHRY, CDR2 SYGVKD. In DNA form, the CDR3 reads TGTGCCATCAGCGGACCGGAGGCGGCAGATACGCAGTATTTT. Protein: CAISGPEAADTQYF.

The chain recombines TRBV11-2 with TRBJ2-7; D is unresolved. V was clipped by 5 bases and J by 6 bases, with 8 bases between them. Germline V lookup: CDR1 SGHAT, CDR2 FQNNGV. The CDR3 is 11 amino acids. CDR3 in DNA: TGTGCCAGCAGCATAACTCGCGAGCAGTACTTC. Residues: CASSITREQYF. Complete variable domain (other parts from reference TRBV11-2 and TRBJ2-7): EAGVAQSPRYKIIEKRQSVAFWCNPISGHATLYWYQQILGQGPKLLIQFQNNGVVDDSQLPKDRFSAERLKGVDSTLKIQPAKLEDSAVYLCASSITREQYFGPGTRLTVT.

The V call is TRBV10-3, the J call TRBJ2-1; D call uncertain. V lost 6 bases to trimming and J lost 5 bases, with 11 bases between them. Germline V CDR1 and CDR2: ENHRY, SYGVKD. The CDR3 consists of 13 residues. In DNA form, the CDR3 reads TGTGCCATCAGCAATGTAGCCGACAATGAGCAGTTCTTC. It translates to CAISNVADNEQFF.

As regards this clone: The junction shows a germline mismatch at one end, possibly a read error. CDR3 in DNA: TGTGCCAGCAGCATAGCAGGGGCAGCGGATACGCAGTATTTT. Its protein product is CASSIAGAADTQYF. The chain employs TRBV7-9 and TRBJ2-3; maybe TRBD1 (6 bases). Germline V lookup: CDR1 SEHNR, CDR2 FQNEAQ (reference sequence). The CDR3 spans 14 residues.

The chain couples TRBV30 to TRBJ2-3; D uncertain. Germline-derived CDR1 and CDR2 are GTSNPN and SVGIG (reference sequence). Trimming stripped 2 bases from V and 3 bases from J, with 6 bases between. The CDR3 consists of 12 residues. The CDR3 DNA follows: TGTGCCTGGAGTACAAGAACAGATACGCAGTATTTT. Translated, it gives CAWSTRTDTQYF.